This record covers a single T cell receptor beta chain. The PCR was carried out with 60 Vbeta primers and 13 Jbeta primers. The assay was immunoSEQ multiplex PCR, and TCRdb's table has in-frame clones only and misses some. This sample has over 100,000 clones, with about 74% found just once. The CDR3 covers 17 residues. CDR1 and CDR2 (germline): PRHDT, FYEKMQ (reference sequence). After removal of 5 bases from V and 1 base from J, the junction contained 7 bases not matched to a gene. The data were taken from a study of cytomegalovirus exposure and HLA in healthy donors. The chain joins TRBV13 to TRBJ2-6; 8 bases match TRBD1. The sample was PBMCs. This sequence originates from a young man in good health and CMV-seropositive. CDR3 sequence reads: CASSKDREWSGANVLTF. CDR3 sequence (DNA): TGTGCCAGCAGCAAGGACAGGGAATGGTCTGGGGCCAACGTCCTGACTTTC.